This T cell receptor beta chain emerged from a study of cytomegalovirus exposure and HLA in healthy donors. For the study at large: Researchers previously reported finding just under 120 million unique TCR beta sequences from 150 million to 200 million T cells.

The CDR3 is made up of 16 amino acids. Germline lookup yields CDR1 SGHTA and CDR2 FQGNSA. V lost 2 bases and J lost 9; bases outside the gene matches: 11. The study ran its PCR with 60 Vbeta and 13 Jbeta primers. Only in-frame clones appear in the TCRdb table, and some are missing; sequencing was by immunoSEQ multiplex PCR. The sample lists 150,000 to 200,000 clones, 65% to 80% occurring once. The V gene is TRBV7-2, the J gene TRBJ2-1, with 9 bases fitting TRBD2. The sample consisted of PBMCs. The TCR was taken from a man aged 18 to 30 in good health and CMV-seropositive. CDR3 loop: CASSLRSGRFRVEQFF. CDR3 nucleotides: TGTGCCAGCAGCTTACGTAGCGGGAGATTCAGGGTTGAGCAGTTCTTC.